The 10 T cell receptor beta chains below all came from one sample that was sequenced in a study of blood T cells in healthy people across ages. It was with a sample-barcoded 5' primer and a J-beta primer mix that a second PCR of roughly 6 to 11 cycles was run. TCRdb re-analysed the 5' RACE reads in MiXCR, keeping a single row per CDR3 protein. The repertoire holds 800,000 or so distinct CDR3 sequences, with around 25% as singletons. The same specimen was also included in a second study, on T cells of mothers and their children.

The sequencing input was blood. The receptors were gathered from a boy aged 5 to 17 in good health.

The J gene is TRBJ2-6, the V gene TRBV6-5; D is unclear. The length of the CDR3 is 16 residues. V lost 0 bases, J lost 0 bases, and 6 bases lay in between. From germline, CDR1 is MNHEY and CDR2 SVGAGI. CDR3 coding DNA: TGTGCCAGCAGTTACTCGGGATCCTCTGGGGCCAACGTCCTGACTTTC. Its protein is CASSYSGSSGANVLTF.

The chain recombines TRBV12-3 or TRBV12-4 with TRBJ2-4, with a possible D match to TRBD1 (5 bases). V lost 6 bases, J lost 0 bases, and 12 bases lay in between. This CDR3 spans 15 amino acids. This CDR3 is CASSLTEKAKNIQYF. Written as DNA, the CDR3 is TGTGCCAGCAGCCTGACAGAAAAAGCCAAAAACATTCAGTACTTC.

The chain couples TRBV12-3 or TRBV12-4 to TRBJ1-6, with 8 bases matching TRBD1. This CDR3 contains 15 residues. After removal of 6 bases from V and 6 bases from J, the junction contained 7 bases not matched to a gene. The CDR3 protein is CASRGTGTGNSPLHF. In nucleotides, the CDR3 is TGTGCCAGCAGAGGGACAGGAACGGGTAATTCACCCCTCCACTTT.

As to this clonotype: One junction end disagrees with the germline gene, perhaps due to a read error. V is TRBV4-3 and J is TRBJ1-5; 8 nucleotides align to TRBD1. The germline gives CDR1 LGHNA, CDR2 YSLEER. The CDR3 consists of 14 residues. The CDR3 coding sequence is TGCGCCAGCAGACAAGGACAGGGTAGTCAGCCCCAGCATTTT. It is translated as CASRQGQGSQPQHF.

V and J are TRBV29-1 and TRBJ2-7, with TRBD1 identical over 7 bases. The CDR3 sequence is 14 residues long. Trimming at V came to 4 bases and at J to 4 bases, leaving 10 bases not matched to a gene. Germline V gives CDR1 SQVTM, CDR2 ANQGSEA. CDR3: CSVGNRGAGYEQYF. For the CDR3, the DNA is TGCAGCGTTGGAAACAGGGGTGCCGGGTACGAGCAGTACTTC.

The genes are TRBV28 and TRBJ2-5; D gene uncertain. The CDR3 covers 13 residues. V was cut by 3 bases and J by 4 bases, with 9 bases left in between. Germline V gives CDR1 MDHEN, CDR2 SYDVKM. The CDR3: CASSFPVGETQYF. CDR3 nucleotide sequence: TGTGCCAGCAGTTTCCCGGTAGGAGAGACCCAGTACTTC.

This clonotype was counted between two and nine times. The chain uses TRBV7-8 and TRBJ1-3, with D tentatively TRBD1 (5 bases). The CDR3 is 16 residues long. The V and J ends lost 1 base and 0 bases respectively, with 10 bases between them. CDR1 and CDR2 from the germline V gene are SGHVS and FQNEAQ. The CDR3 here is CASSLGVGGSGNTIYF. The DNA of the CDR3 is TGTGCCAGCAGCTTAGGAGTTGGGGGCTCTGGAAACACCATATATTTT. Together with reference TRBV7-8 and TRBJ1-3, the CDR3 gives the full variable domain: GAGVSQSPRYKVAKRGQDVALRCDPISGHVSLFWYQQALGQGPEFLTYFQNEAQLDKSGLPSDRFFAERPEGSVSTLKIQRTQQEDSAVYLCASSLGVGGSGNTIYFGEGSWLTVV.

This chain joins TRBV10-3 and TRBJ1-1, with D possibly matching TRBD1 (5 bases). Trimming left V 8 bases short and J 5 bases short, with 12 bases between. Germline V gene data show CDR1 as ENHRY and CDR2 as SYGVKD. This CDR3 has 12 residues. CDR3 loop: CAIGAGGTEAFF. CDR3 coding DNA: TGTGCCATCGGGGCCGGAGGGACTGAAGCTTTCTTT.

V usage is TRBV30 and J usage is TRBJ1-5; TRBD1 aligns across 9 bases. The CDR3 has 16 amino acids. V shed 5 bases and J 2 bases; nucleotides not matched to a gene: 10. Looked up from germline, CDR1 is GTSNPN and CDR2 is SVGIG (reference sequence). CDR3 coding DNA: TGTGCCTGGCGAAACACAGGGGACAGGGGCAATCAGCCCCAGCATTTT. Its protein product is CAWRNTGDRGNQPQHF.

CDR3 bases: TGTGCCAGCAGCCAGGGTTATGGTGATGGAGGCTACACCTTC. It is translated as CASSQGYGDGGYTF. This chain links TRBV7-9 with TRBJ1-2, with TRBD1 as a possible D gene (5 bases). The V end was cut by 5 bases, the J end by 8 bases, with 18 bases between. CDR1 is SEHNR and CDR2 is FQNEAQ in the germline V gene (reference sequence). There are 14 residues in the CDR3.